These T cell receptor beta chains were read from a single sample in a study of cytomegalovirus exposure and HLA in healthy donors. Clones were read by immunoSEQ multiplex PCR, and TCRdb kept only the in-frame ones, dropping some. Of around 150,000 clones in the sample, about 80% were seen once. Sequences were obtained from PBMCs. Source of these receptors: a man aged 35-49 years in good health and CMV-seropositive. CDR3s include the opening cysteine and the closing phenylalanine or tryptophan. The D gene is left open where the match is weak. The size field is filled for only some rows; it gives once, few, many or a size class.

>TRBV11-2|TRBJ2-3|TRBD2|-
TGTGCCAGCAGCCTTGTAGCGGGAGGGAGGAGAGATACGCAGTATTTT
CASSLVAGGRRDTQYF
>TRBV4-3|TRBJ1-2|TRBD1|-
TGCGCCAGCAGCCAAGATGTACCGGGCCGGGACAGGACCTATGGCTACACCTTC
CASSQDVPGRDRTYGYTF
>TRBV18|TRBJ2-5|-|once
TGTGCCAGCTCACCAAGGGGGGAGACCCAGTACTTC
CASSPRGETQYF
>TRBV7-9|TRBJ1-2|TRBD1|-
TGTTCCAGCAGCTTTGGGACAGGGGATGGCTACACCTTC
CSSSFGTGDGYTF
>TRBV28|TRBJ2-7|TRBD1|-
TGTGCCAGCGGACAGGGGGGCTACGAGCAGTACTTC
CASGQGGYEQYF
>TRBV9|TRBJ2-1|TRBD2|-
TGTGCCAGCAGCGCCCGGGACTACTCCGATGAGCAGTTCTTC
CASSARDYSDEQFF
>TRBV6-1|TRBJ2-7|-|few
TGTGCCAGCAGTGAAGTCGGGTGGGAGCAGTACTTC
CASSEVGWEQYF
>TRBV11-1|TRBJ1-1|TRBD1|few
TGTGCCAGCAGTGAAGAAGACAGGGGATGGACTGAAGCTTTCTTT
CASSEEDRGWTEAFF
>TRBV2|TRBJ2-3|TRBD2|-
TGTGCCAGCGGCACTAGCGGGGCGAAAAATGGGACAGATACGCAGTATTTT
CASGTSGAKNGTDTQYF
>TRBV5-4|TRBJ1-2|TRBD1|-
TGTGCCAGCAGCTTGGACAGGGGAGACTATGGCTACACCTTC
CASSLDRGDYGYTF
>TRBV14|TRBJ2-1|-|-
TGTGCCAGCAGCCTAACCTCAGAAAAACGACTCCCACTCTCCTACAATGAGCAGTTCTTC
CASSLTSEKRLPLSYNEQFF
>TRBV5-1|TRBJ2-5|TRBD1|-
TGCGCCAGCAGGGCAGGGGGTAACCAAGAGACCCAGTACTTC
CASRAGGNQETQYF
>TRBV19|TRBJ2-7|-|-
TGTGCCAGTAATCATGCAGACAGGCAGGAGCAGTACTTC
CASNHADRQEQYF
>TRBV29-1|TRBJ2-1|TRBD2|-
TGCAGCGGATCCGGGACTAGCGGTAAAAGGGACTACAATGAGCAGTTCTTC
CSGSGTSGKRDYNEQFF
>TRBV11-2|TRBJ2-7|-|-
TGTGCCAGCAGCTCTATCAGGGGAAGTATGACCTACGAGCAGTACTTC
CASSSIRGSMTYEQYF
>TRBV7-3|TRBJ2-1|TRBD2|-
TGTGCCAGCAGCCCTCTCTCGATTAGCGGGAGAAAGGGTGAGCAGTTCTTC
CASSPLSISGRKGEQFF
>TRBV15|TRBJ1-1|-|-
TGTGCCACCAGCAGAGTGTTCGCTATGAACACTGAAGCTTTCTTT
CATSRVFAMNTEAFF
>TRBV13|TRBJ2-7|TRBD1|-
TGTGCCAGCAGCGGGACAGGGACCTACGAGCAGTACTTC
CASSGTGTYEQYF
>TRBV5-1|TRBJ1-1|-|-
TGCGCCAGTCAAAGGACAGTGAACACTGAAGCTTTCTTT
CASQRTVNTEAFF
>TRBV6-6|TRBJ2-3|-|-
TGTGCCAGCAAGGTGGCGGTAGATACGCAGTATTTT
CASKVAVDTQYF
>TRBV7-3|TRBJ1-2|TRBD1|-
TGTGCCAGCAGCCCTCGGACAGGGGGCGGCTACACCTTC
CASSPRTGGGYTF
>TRBV4-2|TRBJ2-7|-|-
TGTGCCAGCAGCCGCGACAGTTCCTACGAGCAGTACTTC
CASSRDSSYEQYF
>TRBV7-9|TRBJ1-2|-|-
TGTGCCAGCAGCACAACAGCTAACTATGGCTACACCTTC
CASSTTANYGYTF
>TRBV15|TRBJ2-4|TRBD2|-
TGTGCCACCAGCAGCGATAGCGGGAGGGCCGGAAACATTCAGTACTTC
CATSSDSGRAGNIQYF
>TRBV6-5|TRBJ2-3|-|-
TGTGCCAGCAGTTCCGCAGTAACCCGCACAGATACGCAGTATTTT
CASSSAVTRTDTQYF
>TRBV5-1|TRBJ1-1|TRBD1|-
TGCGCCAGCAGCGCCCGGACAGGGGGTGAAGCTTTCTTT
CASSARTGGEAFF
>TRBV7-9|TRBJ2-1|TRBD2|-
TGTGCCAGCACCAAACCCCTAGCGGGAGGAAGCAATGAGCAGTTCTTC
CASTKPLAGGSNEQFF
>TRBV28|TRBJ2-3|-|-
TGTGCCAGCAGTTTAAGAGGGACTCAGTCTGGTACGCAGTATTTT
CASSLRGTQSGTQYF
>TRBV7-9|TRBJ2-2|TRBD1|-
TGTGCCAGCAGCACAACCGGGACAGGGAGAACCGGGGAGCTGTTTTTT
CASSTTGTGRTGELFF
>TRBV11-3|TRBJ2-1|-|-
TGTGCCAGCAGTTCTCTTGGGGGCCTGCACAATGAGCAGTTCTTC
CASSSLGGLHNEQFF
>TRBV7-8|TRBJ2-5|-|-
TGTGCCAGCAGCTTAGTTCTGGCGGGCGACCAAGAGACCCAGTACTTC
CASSLVLAGDQETQYF
>TRBV7-2|TRBJ2-7|TRBD1|-
TGTGCCAGCAGCTTGGCACAGGGGTTCCACGAGCAGTACTTC
CASSLAQGFHEQYF
>TRBV6-1|TRBJ2-7|-|-
TGTGCCAGCACCCTGTGGGGGGAGTGGTCCTACGAGCAGTACTTC
CASTLWGEWSYEQYF
>TRBV30|TRBJ1-2|-|-
TGTGCCTGGAGCAAGAGGGTGGGGATCTATGGCTACACCTTC
CAWSKRVGIYGYTF
>TRBV11-3|TRBJ2-7|-|-
TGTGCCAGCAGCTTAGCAAACAGACCATACGAGCAGTACTTC
CASSLANRPYEQYF
>TRBV25-1|TRBJ2-7|-|-
TGTGCCAGCAGTTTAAGGGAGAGGAGCGACGAGCAGTACTTC
CASSLRERSDEQYF
>TRBV19|TRBJ1-4|-|-
TGTGCCAGTAGTACGGCAACTAATGAAAAACTGTTTTTT
CASSTATNEKLFF
>TRBV5-4|TRBJ2-4|TRBD1|few
TGTGCCAGCAGCTTGGCGGTAGTGGGGACAGCGAGGGACATTCAGTACTTC
CASSLAVVGTARDIQYF
>TRBV18|TRBJ1-2|-|-
TGTGCCAGCTCACCCCGCGGACTGCCCAGGAACGACTATGGCTACACCTTC
CASSPRGLPRNDYGYTF
>TRBV7-9|TRBJ2-1|TRBD2|-
TGTGCCAGCAGCGACGGGGGGGGCGGGAGGACCTACAATGAGCAGTTCTTC
CASSDGGGGRTYNEQFF
>TRBV7-9|TRBJ1-2|-|-
TGTGCCAGCAGCACCGTTGACAGGCTTTACTATGGCTACACCTTC
CASSTVDRLYYGYTF